What follows describes a single T cell receptor (beta chain). What it recognizes is unknown. Cells designated naive CD8 were CD45RO-negative and were positively selected for CCR7, with terminally differentiated effector memory CD45RA+ cells excluded. Sorted-subset replicate PCR reactions were performed with approximately 0.2 ug DNA, corresponding to 25,000 to 35,000 T cell genomes. Only in-frame clones appear in the TCRdb table, and some are missing; sequencing was by immunoSEQ multiplex PCR. The sample lists about 820,000 clones; almost 95% were seen once. This record belongs to a study of shared clonotypes between healthy human individuals. Study details: Each donor's CD8 memory used one plate, CD8 naive two, each CD4 subset three.

V was shortened by 3 bases and J by 4 bases, with 11 bases between the two germline ends. Germline V gene data show CDR1 as LNHDA and CDR2 as SQIVND (reference sequence). This CDR3 spans 14 amino acids. Findings and limits, study-wide: The low donor count limited represented genetic and exposure-history diversity. The study's rarefaction showed incomplete sorted-subset sequencing despite large depth.

The TCR was taken from a man aged 25-45 years in good health. This rearrangement joins TRBV19 to TRBJ2-3; D gene uncertain. Sequencing was done on a sample of naive CD8+ T cells sorted from blood. This CDR3 is CASSIRTPSDTQYF. In DNA form, the CDR3 reads TGTGCCAGTAGTATCCGGACCCCTTCAGATACGCAGTATTTT.